This T cell receptor (beta chain) comes out of a study of identifying expanded T cells in peripheral blood. Healthy donors had no documented immune events, such as infections, while sampled. Germline V gene lookup returns CDR1 SQVTM and CDR2 ANQGSEA. The CDR3 has 13 amino acids. The table came from immunoSEQ multiplex PCR; TCRdb's copy has only in-frame clones and leaves some out. There are around 130,000 clones in the sample; 75% to 90% occur only once, and less than 10% lies in the top ten. This chain connects TRBV29-1 to TRBJ2-7, with 9 positions matching TRBD2. TRBJ2-1 explains the end of the DNA better; the J call may be wrong. The sequenced sample consisted of blood. This sequence was found in a person between 18 and 75 years old in good health. The CDR3 DNA reads TGCAGCGGATCGGGACTAGCAGGGGGTGAGCAGTTCTTC. It specifies CSGSGLAGGEQFF.